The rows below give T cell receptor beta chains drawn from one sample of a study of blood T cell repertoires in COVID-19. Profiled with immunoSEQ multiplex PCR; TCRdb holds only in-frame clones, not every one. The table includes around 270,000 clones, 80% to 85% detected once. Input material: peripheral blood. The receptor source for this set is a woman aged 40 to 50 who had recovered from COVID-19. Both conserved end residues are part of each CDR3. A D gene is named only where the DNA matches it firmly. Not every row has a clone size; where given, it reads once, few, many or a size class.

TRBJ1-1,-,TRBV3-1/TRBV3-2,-,TGTGCCAGCAGCCAAGGTTTCGGGCGGGGGGTCGCTGAAGCTTTCTTT,CASSQGFGRGVAEAFF
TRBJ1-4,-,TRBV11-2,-,TGTGCCAGCAGCTTAAACAGGGACCATGAAAAACTGTTTTTT,CASSLNRDHEKLFF
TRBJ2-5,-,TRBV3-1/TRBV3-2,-,TGTGCCAGCAGGAGCTCCGGGAAGACTGAGACCCAGTACTTC,CASRSSGKTETQYF
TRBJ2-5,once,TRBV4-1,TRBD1,TGCGCCAGCAGCGGCCGGGACAGTCAAGAGACCCAGTACTTC,CASSGRDSQETQYF
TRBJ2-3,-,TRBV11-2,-,TGTGCCAGCAGCTTAGGCAGAACAGATACGCAGTATTTT,CASSLGRTDTQYF
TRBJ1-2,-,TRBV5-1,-,TGCGCCAGCAGCTTGGGGTGGGCACCGAACTATGGCTACACCTTC,CASSLGWAPNYGYTF
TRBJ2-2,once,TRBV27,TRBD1,TGTGCCAGCAGTTACCGGGACAGGGGCCCCGCTAGGGACACCGGGGAGCTGTTTTTT,CASSYRDRGPARDTGELFF
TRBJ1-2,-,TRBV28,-,TGTGCCAGCAGTTTAGCCAGGGCTCGTGGCTACACCTTC,CASSLARARGYTF
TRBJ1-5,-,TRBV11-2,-,TGTGCCAGCAGCTACGCTTGGGGCGGGGTTAATCAGCCCCAGCATTTT,CASSYAWGGVNQPQHF
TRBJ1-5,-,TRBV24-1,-,TGTGCCACCAGTGATTCCGGACAGCTGTATAGCAATCAGCCCCAGCATTTT,CATSDSGQLYSNQPQHF
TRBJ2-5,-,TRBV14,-,TGTGCCAGCAGCCAAGTCCAGAAACCGTACCAAGAGACCCAGTACTTC,CASSQVQKPYQETQYF
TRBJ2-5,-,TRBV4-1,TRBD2,TGCGCCAGCAGCCAAGCGGTGGCTAGCGGGGGCCGGGAGACCCAGTACTTC,CASSQAVASGGRETQYF
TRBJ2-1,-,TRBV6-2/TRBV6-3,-,TGTGCCAGCAGTCACCCCCAAGCGGAGCAGTTCTTC,CASSHPQAEQFF
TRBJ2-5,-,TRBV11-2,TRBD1,TGTGCCAGCAGCTTAGTGTGGGGGACAGGGGCGACCGAGACCCAGTACTTC,CASSLVWGTGATETQYF
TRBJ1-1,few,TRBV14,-,TGTGCCAGCAGCCACACGGGGGGAACTGAAGCTTTCTTT,CASSHTGGTEAFF
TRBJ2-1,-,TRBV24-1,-,TGTGCCACCAGTGATCCTAACAGGAATGAGCAGTTCTTC,CATSDPNRNEQFF
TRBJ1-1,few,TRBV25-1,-,TGTGCCAGCAGTGACCGTAGTCGGACAAGGCGCACTGAAGCTTTCTTT,CASSDRSRTRRTEAFF
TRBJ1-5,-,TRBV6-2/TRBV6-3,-,TGTGCCAGCAGTTACTCTGTGCGGGGTAGCAATCAGCCCCAGCATTTT,CASSYSVRGSNQPQHF
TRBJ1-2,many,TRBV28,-,TGTGCCAGCAGTTTCAGATACATCAGGGCGAGCACGTCCCAGTATGGCTACACCTTC,CASSFRYIRASTSQYGYTF
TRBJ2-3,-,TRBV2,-,TGTGCCAGCAGTGAAACAGCCGTACGCACAGATACGCAGTATTTT,CASSETAVRTDTQYF
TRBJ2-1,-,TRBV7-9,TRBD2,TGTGCCAGCAGCTTAGTACTAGCGGGGTACAATGAGCAGTTCTTC,CASSLVLAGYNEQFF
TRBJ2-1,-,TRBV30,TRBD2,TGTGCCTGGAGTGTTGCGGGGGGGGTTGAGCAGTTCTTC,CAWSVAGGVEQFF
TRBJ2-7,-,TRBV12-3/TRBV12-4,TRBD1,TGTGCCAGCAGATCGGGACAGGGTTACGAGCAGTACTTC,CASRSGQGYEQYF
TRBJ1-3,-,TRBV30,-,TGTGCCTGGAGTGTTCCAGGCTCCGTCTCTGGAAACACCATATATTTT,CAWSVPGSVSGNTIYF
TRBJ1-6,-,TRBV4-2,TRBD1,TGTGCCAGCAGCCAGACAGGGGGCGGAAATTCACCCCTCCACTTT,CASSQTGGGNSPLHF
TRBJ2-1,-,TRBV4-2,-,TGTGCCAGCAGCCAAGATGACGGGAATGAGCAGTTCTTC,CASSQDDGNEQFF